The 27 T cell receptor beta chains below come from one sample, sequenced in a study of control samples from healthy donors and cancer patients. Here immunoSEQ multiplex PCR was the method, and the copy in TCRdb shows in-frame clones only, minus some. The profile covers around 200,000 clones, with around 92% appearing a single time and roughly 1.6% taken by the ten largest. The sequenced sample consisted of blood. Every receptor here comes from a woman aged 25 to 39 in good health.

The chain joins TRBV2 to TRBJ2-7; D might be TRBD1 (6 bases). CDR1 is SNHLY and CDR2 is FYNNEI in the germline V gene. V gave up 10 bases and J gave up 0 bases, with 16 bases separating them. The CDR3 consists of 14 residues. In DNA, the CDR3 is TGTGCCACCAAGGACAGCCTACTCTCCTACGAGCAGTACTTC. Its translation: CATKDSLLSYEQYF.

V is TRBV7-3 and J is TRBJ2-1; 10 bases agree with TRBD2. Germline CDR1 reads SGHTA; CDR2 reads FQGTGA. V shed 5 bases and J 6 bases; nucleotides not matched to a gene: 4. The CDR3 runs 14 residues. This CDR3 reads CASSNSGGANEQFF. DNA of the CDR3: TGTGCCAGCAGCAACAGCGGGGGGGCCAATGAGCAGTTCTTC.

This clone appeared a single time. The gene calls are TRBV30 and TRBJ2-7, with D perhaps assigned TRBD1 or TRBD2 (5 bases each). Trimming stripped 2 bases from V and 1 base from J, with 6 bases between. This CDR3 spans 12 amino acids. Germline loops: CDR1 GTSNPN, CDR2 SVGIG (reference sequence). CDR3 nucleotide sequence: TGTGCCTGGAGTTGGGGGTCCTACGAGCAGTACTTC. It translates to CAWSWGSYEQYF.

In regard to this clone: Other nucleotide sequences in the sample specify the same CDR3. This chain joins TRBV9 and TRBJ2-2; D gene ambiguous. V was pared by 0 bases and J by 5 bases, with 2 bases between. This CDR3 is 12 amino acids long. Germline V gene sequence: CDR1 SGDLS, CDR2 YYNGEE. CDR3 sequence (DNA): TGTGCCAGCAGCGTAGGGACCGGGGAGCTGTTTTTT. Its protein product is CASSVGTGELFF.

The DNA for the CDR3 is TGTGCCAGCAGCGTAGCTCCAGGCTCTGGAAACACCATATATTTT. Translated, it gives CASSVAPGSGNTIYF. V gene TRBV9 combines with J gene TRBJ1-3; no clear D gene. The germline V gene encodes CDR1 SGDLS and CDR2 YYNGEE. This CDR3 has 15 residues. Trimming stripped 0 bases from V and 0 bases from J, with 7 bases between.

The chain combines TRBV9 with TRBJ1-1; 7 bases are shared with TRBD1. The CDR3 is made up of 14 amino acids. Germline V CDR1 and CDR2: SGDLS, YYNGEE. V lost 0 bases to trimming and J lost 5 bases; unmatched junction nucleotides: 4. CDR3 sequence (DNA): TGTGCCAGCAGCGTAGGGCAGGGGGTAACTGAAGCTTTCTTT. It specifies CASSVGQGVTEAFF.

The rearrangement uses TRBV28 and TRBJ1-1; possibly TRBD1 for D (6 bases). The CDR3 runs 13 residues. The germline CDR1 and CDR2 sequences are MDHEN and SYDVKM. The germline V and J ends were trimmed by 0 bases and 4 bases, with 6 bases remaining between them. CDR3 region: CASSLWGATEAFF. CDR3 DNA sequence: TGTGCCAGCAGTTTATGGGGGGCCACTGAAGCTTTCTTT. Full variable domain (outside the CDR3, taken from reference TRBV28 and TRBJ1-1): DVKVTQSSRYLVKRTGEKVFLECVQDMDHENMFWYRQDPGLGLRLIYFSYDVKMKEKGDIPEGYSVSREKKERFSLILESASTNQTSMYLCASSLWGATEAFFGQGTRLTVV.

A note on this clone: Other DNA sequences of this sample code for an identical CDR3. This CDR3 reads CASSQGTNSPLHF. DNA of the CDR3: TGTGCCAGCAGCCAAGGGACTAATTCACCCCTCCACTTT. The chain couples TRBV3-1 (or the pseudogene TRBV3-2) to TRBJ1-6; D ambiguous. The CDR3 spans 13 residues. Germline V gives CDR1 LGHDT, CDR2 YNNKEL (reference sequence). Trimming pared 1 base from V and 6 bases from J, leaving 4 bases between.

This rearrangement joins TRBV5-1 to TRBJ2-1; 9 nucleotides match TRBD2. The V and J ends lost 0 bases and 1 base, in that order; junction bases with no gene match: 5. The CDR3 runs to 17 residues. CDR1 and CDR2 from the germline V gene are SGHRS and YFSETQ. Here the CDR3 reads CASSLEAGGHSYNEQFF. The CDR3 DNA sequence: TGCGCCAGCAGCTTGGAAGCGGGAGGCCATTCCTACAATGAGCAGTTCTTC. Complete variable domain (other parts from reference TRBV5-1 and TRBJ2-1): KAGVTQTPRYLIKTRGQQVTLSCSPISGHRSVSWYQQTPGQGLQFLFEYFSETQRNKGNFPGRFSGRQFSNSRSEMNVSTLELGDSALYLCASSLEAGGHSYNEQFFGPGTRLTVL.

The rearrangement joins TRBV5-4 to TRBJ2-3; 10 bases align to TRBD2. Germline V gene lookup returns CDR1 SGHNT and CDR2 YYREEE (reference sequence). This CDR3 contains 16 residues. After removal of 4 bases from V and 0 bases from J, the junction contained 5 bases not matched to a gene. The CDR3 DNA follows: TGTGCCAGCAGCGTATCTAGCGGGAGTAGCACAGATACGCAGTATTTT. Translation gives CASSVSSGSSTDTQYF.

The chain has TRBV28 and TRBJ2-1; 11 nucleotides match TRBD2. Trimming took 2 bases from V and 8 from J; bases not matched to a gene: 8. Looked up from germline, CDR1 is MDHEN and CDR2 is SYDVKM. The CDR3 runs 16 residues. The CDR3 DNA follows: TGTGCCAGCAGTTTACAGCTAGCGGGAGGAGACGATGAGCAGTTCTTC. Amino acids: CASSLQLAGGDDEQFF.

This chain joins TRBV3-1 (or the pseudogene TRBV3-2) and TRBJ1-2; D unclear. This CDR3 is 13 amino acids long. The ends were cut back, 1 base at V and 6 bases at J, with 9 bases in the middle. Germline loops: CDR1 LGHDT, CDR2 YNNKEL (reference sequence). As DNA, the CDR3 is TGTGCCAGCAGCCAAGGGACCGAGGATGGCTACACCTTC. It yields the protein CASSQGTEDGYTF.

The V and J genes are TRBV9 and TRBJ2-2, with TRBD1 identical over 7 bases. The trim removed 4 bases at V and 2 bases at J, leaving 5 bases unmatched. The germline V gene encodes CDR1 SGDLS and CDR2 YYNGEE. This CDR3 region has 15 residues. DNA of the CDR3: TGTGCCAGCAGCCTCCGACAGGGAAACACCGGGGAGCTGTTTTTT. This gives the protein CASSLRQGNTGELFF.

In DNA form, the CDR3 reads TGTGCCAGCAGTGAAACCGACAGGGTTAATGAAAAACTGTTTTTT. Its translation is CASSETDRVNEKLFF. The rearrangement uses TRBV2 and TRBJ1-4; 7 nucleotides line up with TRBD1. Looked up from germline, CDR1 is SNHLY and CDR2 is FYNNEI. V lost 2 bases to trimming and J lost 4 bases; unmatched junction nucleotides: 4. The CDR3 is 15 amino acids.

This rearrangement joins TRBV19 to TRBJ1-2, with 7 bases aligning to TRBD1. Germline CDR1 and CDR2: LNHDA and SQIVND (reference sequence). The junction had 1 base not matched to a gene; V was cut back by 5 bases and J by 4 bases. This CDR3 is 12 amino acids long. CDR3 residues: CASSDRVYGYTF. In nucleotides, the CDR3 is TGTGCCAGTAGTGACAGGGTCTATGGCTACACCTTC.

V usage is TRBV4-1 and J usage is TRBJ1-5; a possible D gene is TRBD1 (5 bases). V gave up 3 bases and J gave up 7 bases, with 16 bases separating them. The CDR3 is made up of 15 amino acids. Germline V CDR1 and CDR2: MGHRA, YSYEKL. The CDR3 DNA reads TGCGCCAGCAGCCAGCAACTAGGGACGAAACAGCCCCAGCATTTT. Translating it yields CASSQQLGTKQPQHF.

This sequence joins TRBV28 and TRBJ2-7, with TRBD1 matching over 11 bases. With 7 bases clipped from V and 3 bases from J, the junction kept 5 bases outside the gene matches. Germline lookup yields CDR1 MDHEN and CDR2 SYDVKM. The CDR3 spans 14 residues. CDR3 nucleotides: TGTGCCAGCATCACCGGGACAGGGGGCTACGAGCAGTACTTC. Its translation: CASITGTGGYEQYF.

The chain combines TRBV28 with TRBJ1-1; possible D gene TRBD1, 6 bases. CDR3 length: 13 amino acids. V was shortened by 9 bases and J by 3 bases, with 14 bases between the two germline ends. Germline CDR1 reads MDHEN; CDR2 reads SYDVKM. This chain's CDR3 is CASYRVSYTEAFF. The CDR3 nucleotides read TGTGCCAGTTACAGGGTCTCTTACACTGAAGCTTTCTTT. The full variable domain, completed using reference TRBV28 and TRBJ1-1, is DVKVTQSSRYLVKRTGEKVFLECVQDMDHENMFWYRQDPGLGLRLIYFSYDVKMKEKGDIPEGYSVSREKKERFSLILESASTNQTSMYLCASYRVSYTEAFFGQGTRLTVV.

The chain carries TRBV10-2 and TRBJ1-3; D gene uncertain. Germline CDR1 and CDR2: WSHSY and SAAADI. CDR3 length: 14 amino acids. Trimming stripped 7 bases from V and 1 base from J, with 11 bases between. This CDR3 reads CASTPGPSGNTIYF. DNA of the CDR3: TGCGCCAGCACCCCAGGACCGTCTGGAAACACCATATATTTT.

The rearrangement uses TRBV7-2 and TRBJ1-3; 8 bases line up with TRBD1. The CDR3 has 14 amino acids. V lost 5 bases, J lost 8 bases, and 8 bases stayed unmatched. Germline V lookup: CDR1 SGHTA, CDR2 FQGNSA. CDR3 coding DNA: TGTGCCAGCAGCAACCGACAGGGGTTGGACACCATATATTTT. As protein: CASSNRQGLDTIYF.

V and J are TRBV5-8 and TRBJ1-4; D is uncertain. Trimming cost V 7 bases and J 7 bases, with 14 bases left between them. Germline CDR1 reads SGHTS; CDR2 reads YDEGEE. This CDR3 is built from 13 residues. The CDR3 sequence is CASAERRVEKLFF. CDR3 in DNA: TGTGCCAGCGCGGAGCGGAGGGTTGAAAAACTGTTTTTT. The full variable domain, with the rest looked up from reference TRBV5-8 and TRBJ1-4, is EAGVTQSPTHLIKTRGQQATLRCSPISGHTSVYWYQQALGLGLQFLLWYDEGEERNRGNFPPRFSGRQFPNYSSELNVNALELEDSALYLCASAERRVEKLFFGSGTQLSVL.

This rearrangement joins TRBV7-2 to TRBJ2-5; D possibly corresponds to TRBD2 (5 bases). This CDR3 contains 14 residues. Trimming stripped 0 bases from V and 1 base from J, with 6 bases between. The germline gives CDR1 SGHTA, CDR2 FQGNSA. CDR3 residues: CASSLASVQETQYF. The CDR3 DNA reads TGTGCCAGCAGCTTAGCTAGCGTCCAAGAGACCCAGTACTTC.

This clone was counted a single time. The DNA of the CDR3 is TGTGCCAGCAGCTTAGAACTAGCGTTCGAGACCCAGTACTTC. As protein: CASSLELAFETQYF. The chain carries TRBV7-2 and TRBJ2-5, with 7 positions matching TRBD2. Germline V lookup: CDR1 SGHTA, CDR2 FQGNSA. Trimming cost V 1 base and J 5 bases; bases outside gene matches: 4. CDR3 size: 14 residues.

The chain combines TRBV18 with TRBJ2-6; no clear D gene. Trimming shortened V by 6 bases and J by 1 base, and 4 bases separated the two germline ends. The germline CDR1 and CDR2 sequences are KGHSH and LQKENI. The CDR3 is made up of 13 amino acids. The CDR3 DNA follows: TGTGCCAGCTCCTATTCTGGGGCCAACGTCCTGACTTTC. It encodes CASSYSGANVLTF.

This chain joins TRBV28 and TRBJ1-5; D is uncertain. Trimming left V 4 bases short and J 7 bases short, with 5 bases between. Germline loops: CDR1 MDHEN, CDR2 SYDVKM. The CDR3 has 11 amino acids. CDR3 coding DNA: TGTGCCAGCAGTTCCCGACAGCCCCAGCATTTT. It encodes CASSSRQPQHF.

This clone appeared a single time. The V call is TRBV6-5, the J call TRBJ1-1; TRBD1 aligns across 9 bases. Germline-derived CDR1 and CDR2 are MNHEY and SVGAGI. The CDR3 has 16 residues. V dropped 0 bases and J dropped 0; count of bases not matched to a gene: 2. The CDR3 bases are TGTGCCAGCAGTTACTCGGGGACAGGGATGAACACTGAAGCTTTCTTT. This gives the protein CASSYSGTGMNTEAFF.

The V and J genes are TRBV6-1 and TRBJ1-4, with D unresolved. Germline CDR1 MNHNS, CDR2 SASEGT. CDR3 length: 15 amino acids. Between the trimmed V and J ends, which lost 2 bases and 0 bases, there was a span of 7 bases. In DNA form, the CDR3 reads TGTGCCAGCAGTGAATGGGGTGCAACTAATGAAAAACTGTTTTTT. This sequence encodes CASSEWGATNEKLFF.